Each of the 21 T cell receptor beta chains below was sequenced from the same sample in a study of blood T cell repertoires in COVID-19. The table came from immunoSEQ multiplex PCR; TCRdb's copy has only in-frame clones and leaves some out. The sample has roughly 180,000 clones; nearly 80% are singletons. Specimen: PBMCs or T cells enriched from blood (not recorded which). The receptor source for this set is a man in his sixties who had been exposed to COVID-19.

There are a few counts of this clone. The J gene is TRBJ1-4, the V gene TRBV28, with D possibly matching TRBD1 (6 bases). This CDR3 is built from 14 residues. The V gene's germline CDR1 is MDHEN and CDR2 SYDVKM. Trimming took 3 bases from V and 7 from J, leaving 12 bases between them. The CDR3 sequence is CASSLGRGSEKLFF. The CDR3 DNA reads TGTGCCAGCAGTTTGGGCAGGGGCTCTGAAAAACTGTTTTTT.

This clone was counted once. The V gene is TRBV6-2 or TRBV6-3, the J gene TRBJ2-7, with D tentatively TRBD2 (6 bases). The CDR3 has 15 residues. V lost 0 bases, J lost 5 bases, and 14 bases lay in between. Per germline, CDR1 MNHEY and CDR2 SVGEGT. The CDR3 region is CASSYSKAGGDEQYF. In nucleotides, the CDR3 is TGTGCCAGCAGTTACTCGAAGGCCGGCGGGGACGAGCAGTACTTC.

The chain is built from TRBV27 and TRBJ1-5; 9 bases agree with TRBD1. CDR3 length: 15 amino acids. V lost 6 bases to trimming and J lost 5 bases; unmatched junction nucleotides: 8. Germline V gene data show CDR1 as MNHEY and CDR2 as SMNVEV (reference sequence). The CDR3 DNA reads as TGTGCCAGCAGGTTCGGGACAGGGAAGGATCAGCCCCAGCATTTT. Translation gives CASRFGTGKDQPQHF.

The V and J genes are TRBV6-5 and TRBJ1-4, with 7 bases aligning to TRBD1. The germline V gene encodes CDR1 MNHEY and CDR2 SVGAGI. V shed 9 bases, J shed 0 bases, and the junction held 7 bases outside the gene matches. This CDR3 has 15 residues. The CDR3 is CASKQGDATNEKLFF. CDR3 bases: TGTGCCAGTAAGCAGGGGGACGCAACTAATGAAAAACTGTTTTTT.

The sample holds one count of this clone. V and J are TRBV2 and TRBJ2-7; maybe TRBD1 (6 bases). Trimming left V 4 bases short and J 3 bases short, with 13 bases between. CDR1 and CDR2 from the germline V gene are SNHLY and FYNNEI. The CDR3 extends over 14 amino acids. The CDR3: CASSGTATYYEQYF. The CDR3 nucleotides read TGTGCCAGCAGTGGGACAGCCACCTACTACGAGCAGTACTTC.

The chain couples TRBV5-1 to TRBJ1-2; D is ambiguous. Per the germline V gene, CDR1 is SGHRS and CDR2 is YFSETQ. Trimming pared 1 base from V and 2 bases from J, leaving 9 bases between. The CDR3 has 14 amino acids. DNA of the CDR3: TGCGCCAGCAGCTTGACAGAGAAAAACTATGGCTACACCTTC. Its protein is CASSLTEKNYGYTF.

This clone was counted between two and nine times. This chain uses TRBV28 with TRBJ1-2, with 8 nucleotides matching TRBD1. J was trimmed by 5 bases and V by 3 bases; bases with no gene match: 5. CDR3 length equals 14 residues. CDR1 MDHEN and CDR2 SYDVKM come from the germline V gene. CDR3 loop: CASSFGRGRYGYTF. CDR3 DNA: TGTGCCAGCAGTTTCGGCAGGGGGCGATATGGCTACACCTTC.

The V and J genes are TRBV19 and TRBJ2-2; D is unresolved. CDR1 is LNHDA, CDR2 SQIVND, per germline (reference sequence). V was shortened by 5 bases and J by 1 base, with 8 bases between the two germline ends. CDR3 length: 14 amino acids. CDR3 in DNA: TGTGCCAGTAGTCTACCCAAGAACACCGGGGAGCTGTTTTTT. It is translated as CASSLPKNTGELFF.

This clone was recorded only once. The rearrangement joins TRBV6-5 to TRBJ2-7; 13 bases map to TRBD2. CDR1 is MNHEY and CDR2 is SVGAGI in the germline V gene. CDR3 length equals 16 residues. The V gene end was trimmed by 4 bases and the J gene end by 5 bases; junction bases not matched to a gene: 8. This chain's CDR3 is CASSSLPGLAGDEQYF. CDR3 DNA: TGTGCCAGCAGTTCGCTACCTGGACTAGCGGGAGACGAGCAGTACTTC.

Only one count was recorded for this clone. The rearrangement links TRBV6-2 or TRBV6-3 to TRBJ2-3, with D hard to call. Trimming shortened V by 2 bases and J by 4 bases, and 10 bases separated the two germline ends. The CDR3 is made up of 14 amino acids. CDR1 MNHEY and CDR2 SVGEGT come from the germline V gene. CDR3 bases: TGTGCCAGCAGTTACGAATCTTACTCAGATACGCAGTATTTT. Encoded protein: CASSYESYSDTQYF.

The rearrangement joins TRBV5-1 to TRBJ2-5; D is undetermined. The ends were cut back, 1 base at V and 1 base at J, with 11 bases in the middle. Germline V gives CDR1 SGHRS, CDR2 YFSETQ. The CDR3 runs to 15 residues. CDR3 nucleotides: TGCGCCAGCAGCTTGTCGCCAGCGACCCAAGAGACCCAGTACTTC. Its protein product is CASSLSPATQETQYF.

This clone has a count of ten or more. The chain carries TRBV12-3 or TRBV12-4 and TRBJ2-2; 12 bases line up with TRBD2. The ends lost 7 bases at V and 9 bases at J; junction bases unmatched: 3. The CDR3 extends over 13 amino acids. The CDR3 bases are TGTGCCAGCAAGACTAGCGGGAGAAGGGAGCTGTTTTTT. Encoded protein: CASKTSGRRELFF.

This chain connects TRBV29-1 to TRBJ1-2; unclear D gene. V was cut by 2 bases and J by 8 bases, with 24 bases left in between. This CDR3 is 16 amino acids long. CDR1 SQVTM and CDR2 ANQGSEA come from the germline V gene. This CDR3 reads CSVEPRGATLARGYTF. The CDR3 DNA is TGCAGCGTTGAACCACGGGGAGCCACGCTCGCCAGGGGCTACACCTTC.

V and J are TRBV29-1 and TRBJ2-5; the D gene is possibly TRBD2 (5 bases). This CDR3 spans 12 amino acids. Germline V gene lookup returns CDR1 SQVTM and CDR2 ANQGSEA. Trimming took off 7 bases at V and 2 bases at J, with 11 bases between the two ends. The CDR3 loop reads CSGRRGQETQYF. The CDR3 bases are TGCAGCGGCCGGCGAGGGCAAGAGACCCAGTACTTC.

The V call is TRBV5-6, the J call TRBJ2-7, with D maybe TRBD1 (6 bases). Trimming shortened V by 4 bases and J by 4 bases, and 6 bases separated the two germline ends. The CDR3 loop spans 11 amino acids. Germline CDR1 SGHDT, CDR2 YYEEEE. CDR3 in DNA: TGTGCCAGCAGCCAGGGGTACGAGCAGTACTTC. Its translation: CASSQGYEQYF.

The chain joins TRBV19 to TRBJ1-1; 12 nucleotides align to TRBD1. Germline V gene sequence: CDR1 LNHDA, CDR2 SQIVND (reference sequence). V shed 9 bases and J 2 bases; nucleotides not matched to a gene: 10. The CDR3 contains 16 residues. The CDR3 sequence: CASRVGTGGANTEAFF. CDR3 bases: TGTGCCAGCAGAGTCGGGACAGGGGGCGCAAACACTGAAGCTTTCTTT.

This chain uses TRBV28 with TRBJ2-1, with 9 bases matching TRBD1. Germline V lookup: CDR1 MDHEN, CDR2 SYDVKM. Trimming at V came to 3 bases and at J to 5 bases, leaving 8 bases not matched to a gene. The CDR3 extends over 16 amino acids. CDR3 nucleotides: TGTGCCAGCAGTTTGTTGATAGGACAGGGGAACAATGAGCAGTTCTTC. The encoded protein is CASSLLIGQGNNEQFF.

The V and J genes are TRBV7-9 and TRBJ2-7; 9 bases are shared with TRBD1. Trimming at V came to 1 base and at J to 3 bases, leaving 10 bases not matched to a gene. Germline CDR1 and CDR2: SEHNR and FQNEAQ (reference sequence). The CDR3 loop spans 17 amino acids. The CDR3 DNA reads as TGTGCCAGCAGCTTAGTAAGGTCGGGGACAGGGCTCTACGAGCAGTACTTC. Protein sequence: CASSLVRSGTGLYEQYF.

The table lists this clone with a few counts. The chain uses TRBV29-1 and TRBJ2-7, with TRBD2 identical over 14 bases. CDR1 is SQVTM, CDR2 ANQGSEA, per germline. This CDR3 comprises 14 residues. Trimming at V came to 6 bases and at J to 9 bases, leaving 10 bases not matched to a gene. This CDR3 is CSVVPGLAGARQYF. CDR3 DNA sequence: TGCAGCGTAGTACCGGGACTAGCGGGAGCCAGGCAGTACTTC.

This clone appeared a few times. This chain connects TRBV28 to TRBJ2-2, with D tentatively TRBD1 (6 bases). From germline, CDR1 is MDHEN and CDR2 SYDVKM. With 11 bases removed from V and 5 bases from J, the gap between germline ends came to 12 bases. The CDR3 runs to 12 residues. The CDR3 here is CAGKTGTGELFF. The CDR3 bases are TGTGCCGGAAAAACAGGGACCGGGGAGCTGTTTTTT.

This clone was observed once. The V and J genes are TRBV7-3 and TRBJ2-7, with TRBD1 identical over 7 bases. Germline V gene sequence: CDR1 SGHTA, CDR2 FQGTGA. This CDR3 region has 15 residues. Losses at the gene ends were 4 bases for V and 2 bases for J; bases not matched to a gene: 8. CDR3 bases: TGTGCCAGCAGCTCAGGGCCGGGACAGCCCTACGAGCAGTACTTC. It encodes CASSSGPGQPYEQYF.